This TCR beta chain was identified during a study of T cells after yellow fever vaccination (dated by TCRdb to the late 2010s). Some background on the complete study: The SMART-Seq v4 Ultra Low Input RNA kit was used to prepare libraries from fractions with low cell numbers. Bulk TCR alpha and beta repertoires were sequenced longitudinally to track T-cell clones before and after primary and booster YFV17D yellow fever vaccination. Blood was collected at multiple timepoints before and after primary and secondary immunization, and bulk PBMC replicates and cell subsets were isolated. Two healthy male donors made up the cohort, one aged 18 to 30 years and the other aged 30 to 40 years. What the work shows at the level of the full study, not this receptor alone: The secondary T-cell response was found to be weaker but faster than the primary response, with a peak reached on day 5 rather than on day 15. Computational filtering was required because FACS-sorted repertoires could contain abundant contaminating clonotypes from the bulk population. Because only a couple of donors were included in the study, the extent to which the findings can be generalized is limited. A small fraction of clonotypes showed up in both the CD4 and CD8 compartments, probably as a result of convergent recombination. After the booster, most clones that had expanded after primary vaccination were detected again (approximately 97% of CD4 and roughly nine tenths of CD8), suggesting broad maintenance of memory.

A distance of 14 bases separates the germline ends of V and J, which lose 2 bases and 10 bases respectively. As encoded in the germline V gene (reference sequence), CDR1 is DFQATT while CDR2 is SNEGSKA. From its cysteine to its phenylalanine, the CDR3 spans 12 amino acids. The only DNA kept is the CDR3, 36 bases in frame from the first base. Instrument on record: Illumina NovaSeq 6000. TCR cDNA was synthesized by 5'RACE template switching, through which a universal primer site and unique molecular identifiers were introduced. cDNA synthesis was primed from both the TCR alpha and TCR beta constant segments. Two PCR steps were used to amplify libraries, with sample barcodes and sequencing adapters being added in the second step. Sequencing of libraries was performed on Illumina HiSeq 2500 (2x100 bp) or NovaSeq (2x150 bp). The source study handled its data this way. MIGEC handled demultiplexing of reads and collapsing into UMI consensus sequences, while MiXCR performed V(D)J alignment. Vaccine-responding clonotypes were identified with edgeR using replicate PBMC samples, with FDR below 0.01 and a log2 fold change above 5 up to day 15 being required. Bulk clonotypes were assigned CD4 or CD8 identity according to which sequenced CD4 or CD8 repertoire held them at higher abundance. TCRdb reworked the public reads: Q25 trimming with fastp, MiXCR clone assembly, productive beta chains retained. Each entry is one CDR3 protein sequence, shown with its most common DNA and genes. The V and J calls shown here were made by TCRdb, not taken from the authors' results. This sample holds 230,000 or so distinct CDR3 sequences; roughly 3.7% were observed only once. Of the sample, over 15% is held by the ten largest clones.

At least ten counts were recorded for this clonotype. Its cognate antigen has yet to be identified. No much larger clonotype is one base removed from it; base qualities were not supplied. Interpreted using the paper, the treatment or condition label stands for: live attenuated yellow fever vaccine strain. At each blood-draw timepoint, two biological replicates of bulk PBMCs were collected. PBMCs were isolated from peripheral blood using a standard Ficoll-Paque protocol. RNA was extracted with TriZol from bulk PBMCs, CD4 and CD8 fractions, and dextramer-positive and dextramer-negative fractions. The chain couples TRBV20-1 to TRBJ1-1; TRBD1 might be the D gene, on 5 matching bases. The TCR comes from a man aged 18 to 35 who received the YFV17D yellow fever vaccine. Sequencing used PBMCs, obtained 15 days after the yellow fever booster vaccination. The base sequence is TGCAGTGCTAGAAGGGGTCCTGGCAGAGCTTTCTTT. Its coded protein is CSARRGPGRAFF.